These 25 T cell receptor beta chains share one sample of origin, sequenced in a study of PD-L1 blockade in urothelial cancer. Here immunoSEQ multiplex PCR was the method, and the copy in TCRdb shows in-frame clones only, minus some. The top ten clones hold around 2.4% of a sample with roughly 100,000 clones, around 85% of them seen once. Sequencing used PBMCs, obtained around atezolizumab (anti-PD-L1) treatment. The receptors here all came from a man in his fifties or sixties with urothelial cancer.

The J gene is TRBJ1-5, the V gene TRBV5-8; D not certain. V gave up 1 base and J gave up 0 bases, with 8 bases separating them. CDR1 is SGHTS and CDR2 is YDEGEE in the germline V gene. This CDR3 is built from 15 residues. CDR3 residues: CASSLTRGSNQPQHF. The CDR3, as DNA: TGTGCCAGCAGCTTGACTCGGGGTAGCAATCAGCCCCAGCATTTT.

The rearrangement joins TRBV11-2 to TRBJ2-7; 7 nucleotides agree with TRBD2. Unmatched junction bases numbered 10, after V lost 5 bases and J lost 3 bases. Per the germline V gene, CDR1 is SGHAT and CDR2 is FQNNGV. The CDR3 extends over 15 amino acids. In nucleotides, the CDR3 is TGTGCCAGCAGCATGGCGGGAGTGGGTTTCTACGAGCAGTACTTC. Residues: CASSMAGVGFYEQYF. The variable domain in full, completed from reference TRBV11-2 and TRBJ2-7, reads EAGVAQSPRYKIIEKRQSVAFWCNPISGHATLYWYQQILGQGPKLLIQFQNNGVVDDSQLPKDRFSAERLKGVDSTLKIQPAKLEDSAVYLCASSMAGVGFYEQYFGPGTRLTVT.

This clone came up once. The chain uses TRBV6-1 and TRBJ1-5, with 7 bases aligning to TRBD1. This CDR3 region has 16 residues. The ends lost 6 bases at V and 0 bases at J; junction bases unmatched: 8. Germline V gene sequence: CDR1 MNHNS, CDR2 SASEGT. CDR3 sequence reads: CASRENRGYSNQPQHF. CDR3 bases: TGTGCCAGCAGGGAAAACAGGGGATATAGCAATCAGCCCCAGCATTTT.

The V and J genes are TRBV9 and TRBJ2-2; D gene uncertain. With 2 bases removed from V and 6 bases from J, the gap between germline ends came to 5 bases. This CDR3 spans 12 amino acids. Germline-derived CDR1 and CDR2 are SGDLS and YYNGEE. CDR3 DNA sequence: TGTGCCAGCAGCGTGTGGCCCGGGGAGCTGTTTTTT. It specifies CASSVWPGELFF.

V is TRBV6-5 and J is TRBJ1-1; D ambiguous. The CDR3 totals 13 residues. Trimming cost V 6 bases and J 5 bases, with 13 bases left between them. CDR1 is MNHEY, CDR2 SVGAGI, per germline. In nucleotides, the CDR3 is TGTGCCAGCAGCCTCGATCCGGGGACTGAAGCTTTCTTT. Translation gives CASSLDPGTEAFF.

The CDR3 spells CASSEGRTRGQPQHF. DNA for the CDR3: TGTGCCAGCAGTGAAGGGCGGACACGCGGTCAGCCCCAGCATTTT. The chain employs TRBV6-1 and TRBJ1-5; a possible D gene is TRBD1 (5 bases). The length of the CDR3 is 15 residues. Germline values: CDR1 MNHNS, CDR2 SASEGT. V was pared by 1 base and J by 6 bases, with 13 bases between.

This clone showed up just once. A read error may account for a junction end that differs from germline. This chain connects TRBV19 to TRBJ2-1; 14 nucleotides agree with TRBD2. The CDR3 covers 15 residues. CDR1 and CDR2 from the germline V gene are LNHDA and SQIVND (reference sequence). The CDR3 DNA is TGTGCCAGTAGTATAGATCCCGGACTAGCGGGAGGCCTTATCTTC. Protein sequence: CASSIDPGLAGGLIF.

The chain uses TRBV6-5 and TRBJ2-7, with 9 nucleotides matching TRBD2. The CDR3 is made up of 15 amino acids. Germline CDR1 is MNHEY and CDR2 is SVGAGI. Trimming at V came to 6 bases and at J to 5 bases, leaving 11 bases not matched to a gene. This chain's CDR3 is CASSLRLAVRDEQYF. As DNA, the CDR3 is TGTGCCAGCAGCCTAAGACTAGCGGTCCGGGACGAGCAGTACTTC.

This chain connects TRBV7-8 to TRBJ2-6, with TRBD1 identical over 9 bases. This CDR3 has 16 residues. V lost 5 bases, J lost 2 bases, and 4 bases stayed unmatched. Per the germline V gene, CDR1 is SGHVS and CDR2 is FQNEAQ. As DNA, the CDR3 is TGTGCCAGCAGCATCACAGGGGGCGCTGGGGCCAACGTCCTGACTTTC. It yields the protein CASSITGGAGANVLTF. Full variable domain (outside the CDR3, taken from reference TRBV7-8 and TRBJ2-6): GAGVSQSPRYKVAKRGQDVALRCDPISGHVSLFWYQQALGQGPEFLTYFQNEAQLDKSGLPSDRFFAERPEGSVSTLKIQRTQQEDSAVYLCASSITGGAGANVLTFGAGSRLTVL.

V gene TRBV28 combines with J gene TRBJ2-2; 7 nucleotides align to TRBD2. The V and J ends lost 2 bases and 5 bases, in that order; junction bases with no gene match: 17. Germline CDR1 is MDHEN and CDR2 is SYDVKM. The CDR3 loop spans 19 amino acids. CDR3 amino acids: CASSLIFIGGGSRTGELFF. CDR3 DNA: TGTGCCAGCAGTTTAATTTTCATCGGGGGAGGGTCGAGAACCGGGGAGCTGTTTTTT.

V gene TRBV7-3 combines with J gene TRBJ1-6; possible D gene TRBD1, 6 bases. CDR3 size: 16 residues. Germline-derived CDR1 and CDR2 are SGHTA and FQGTGA. Trimming removed 1 base from V and 10 bases from J, with 17 bases in between. DNA of the CDR3: TGTGCCAGCAGCTTAAACCCGGTAGGGCAGGGGTCACCCCTCCACTTT. This codes for CASSLNPVGQGSPLHF.

V and J are TRBV14 and TRBJ2-7; 9 nucleotides line up with TRBD2. Losses at the gene ends were 2 bases for V and 2 bases for J; bases not matched to a gene: 4. This CDR3 has 15 residues. CDR1 is SGHDN, CDR2 FVKESK, per germline. In DNA form, the CDR3 reads TGTGCCAGCAGCCAACGACTAGCGGTACCCTACGAGCAGTACTTC. Translation: CASSQRLAVPYEQYF.

The chain recombines TRBV28 with TRBJ1-4, with TRBD1 identical over 12 bases. The CDR3 loop spans 14 amino acids. Trimming removed 3 bases from V and 9 bases from J; junction bases left unmatched: 2. Germline V gene data show CDR1 as MDHEN and CDR2 as SYDVKM. In nucleotides, the CDR3 is TGTGCCAGCAGTTTTCGGGACAGGGGGCAAAAACTGTTTTTT. Translating it yields CASSFRDRGQKLFF.

This chain uses TRBV5-5 with TRBJ2-7, with 12 nucleotides matching TRBD1. Trimming removed 4 bases from V and 6 bases from J; junction bases left unmatched: 8. The CDR3 spans 15 residues. Germline CDR1 is SGHKS and CDR2 is YYEKEE (reference sequence). CDR3 sequence: CASSLTGTGGVEQYF. Here the CDR3 DNA reads TGTGCCAGCAGCCTGACCGGGACAGGGGGCGTCGAGCAGTACTTC. Combining the CDR3 with reference TRBV5-5 and TRBJ2-7 gives the whole variable domain DAGVTQSPTHLIKTRGQQVTLRCSPISGHKSVSWYQQVLGQGPQFIFQYYEKEERGRGNFPDRFSARQFPNYSSELNVNALLLGDSALYLCASSLTGTGGVEQYFGPGTRLTVT.

This clone was counted once. V gene TRBV28 combines with J gene TRBJ1-4; no clear D gene. The V and J ends lost 6 bases and 5 bases respectively, with 13 bases between them. This CDR3 is built from 14 residues. The germline V gene encodes CDR1 MDHEN and CDR2 SYDVKM. CDR3 amino acids: CASRTVVPNEKLFF. The CDR3, as DNA: TGTGCCAGCAGGACTGTGGTGCCGAATGAAAAACTGTTTTTT. The entire variable domain, with the rest obtained from reference TRBV28 and TRBJ1-4, is as follows: DVKVTQSSRYLVKRTGEKVFLECVQDMDHENMFWYRQDPGLGLRLIYFSYDVKMKEKGDIPEGYSVSREKKERFSLILESASTNQTSMYLCASRTVVPNEKLFFGSGTQLSVL.

The rearrangement joins TRBV11-2 to TRBJ1-5; a possible D gene is TRBD1 (5 bases). The ends were cut back, 6 bases at V and 7 bases at J, with 10 bases in the middle. The CDR3 length is 12 residues. CDR1 and CDR2 from the germline V gene are SGHAT and FQNNGV. The CDR3 DNA is TGTGCCAGCAGTAATGGGGGGCAGCCCCAGCATTTT. Translated: CASSNGGQPQHF.

J is TRBJ2-7 and V is TRBV5-6; 11 bases map to TRBD2. The ends lost 3 bases at V and 4 bases at J; junction bases unmatched: 9. The CDR3 runs 16 residues. From germline, CDR1 is SGHDT and CDR2 YYEEEE. The chain's CDR3 is CASSSNSGRARYEQYF. CDR3 DNA: TGTGCCAGCAGCTCGAATAGCGGGAGGGCCAGATACGAGCAGTACTTC.

This clone was found once. The chain carries TRBV15 and TRBJ1-1; D is ambiguous. CDR1 LNHNV and CDR2 YYDKDF come from the germline V gene (reference sequence). V was shortened by 4 bases and J by 10 bases, with 13 bases between the two germline ends. CDR3 length: 12 residues. CDR3: CATSIKRGRAFF. The CDR3 DNA follows: TGTGCCACCAGCATAAAGCGAGGAAGAGCTTTCTTT.

This chain connects TRBV18 to TRBJ2-7, with TRBD1 matching over 9 bases. With V trimmed by 4 bases and J by 9 bases, 13 bases remained unmatched. CDR3 size: 15 residues. CDR1 KGHSH and CDR2 LQKENI come from the germline V gene. The CDR3 here is CASSQGQGVSSAQYF. CDR3 bases: TGTGCCAGCTCACAGGGACAGGGAGTGTCATCAGCGCAGTACTTC. The whole variable domain, remainder taken from reference TRBV18 and TRBJ2-7, is NAGVMQNPRHLVRRRGQEARLRCSPMKGHSHVYWYRQLPEEGLKFMVYLQKENIIDESGMPKERFSAEFPKEGPSILRIQQVVRGDSAAYFCASSQGQGVSSAQYFGPGTRLTVT.

The chain couples TRBV9 to TRBJ1-6, with 7 bases lining up with TRBD1. The V and J ends lost 0 bases and 6 bases, in that order; junction bases with no gene match: 3. The CDR3 consists of 15 residues. Germline V gene sequence: CDR1 SGDLS, CDR2 YYNGEE. This CDR3 is CASSVGQGGNSPLHF. The DNA for the CDR3 is TGTGCCAGCAGCGTAGGGCAGGGGGGTAATTCACCCCTCCACTTT.

The rearrangement uses TRBV15 and TRBJ2-5; 9 bases fit TRBD2. V was clipped by 5 bases and J by 7 bases; unmatched bases: 8. This CDR3 spans 14 amino acids. Germline V gene lookup returns CDR1 LNHNV and CDR2 YYDKDF (reference sequence). CDR3: CATSENSGSGTQYF. Here the CDR3 DNA reads TGTGCCACCAGCGAGAATAGCGGGAGCGGGACCCAGTACTTC. The whole variable domain, remainder taken from reference TRBV15 and TRBJ2-5, is DAMVIQNPRYQVTQFGKPVTLSCSQTLNHNVMYWYQQKSSQAPKLLFHYYDKDFNNEADTPDNFQSRRPNTSFCFLDIRSPGLGDTAMYLCATSENSGSGTQYFGPGTRLLVL.

Notes on this clone: A read error may account for a junction end that differs from germline. The chain employs TRBV6-5 and TRBJ2-1; D may be TRBD2 (5 bases). The CDR3 spans 16 residues. Germline assignment: CDR1 MNHEY and CDR2 SVGAGI. The CDR3, as DNA: TGTGCCAGCAGCTACTGGTCTTCGGGAACATCGAATGAGCAGTTCTTC. Encoded protein: CASSYWSSGTSNEQFF.

The chain joins TRBV7-2 to TRBJ1-2, with 9 positions matching TRBD1. This CDR3 region has 16 residues. V lost 1 base, J lost 3 bases, and 6 bases stayed unmatched. From germline, CDR1 is SGHTA and CDR2 FQGNSA. The CDR3 spells CASSLGGQGIYYGYTF. The CDR3 DNA sequence: TGTGCCAGCAGCTTAGGTGGACAGGGGATTTACTATGGCTACACCTTC.

This clone was picked up one time. The chain has TRBV28 and TRBJ1-1; the D is unclear. Germline CDR1 reads MDHEN; CDR2 reads SYDVKM. V was cut by 3 bases and J by 7 bases, with 15 bases left in between. The CDR3 is made up of 14 amino acids. CDR3 protein: CASSFGGSADEAFF. CDR3 sequence (DNA): TGTGCCAGCAGTTTTGGTGGCAGTGCTGATGAAGCTTTCTTT. Combining the CDR3 with reference TRBV28 and TRBJ1-1 gives the whole variable domain DVKVTQSSRYLVKRTGEKVFLECVQDMDHENMFWYRQDPGLGLRLIYFSYDVKMKEKGDIPEGYSVSREKKERFSLILESASTNQTSMYLCASSFGGSADEAFFGQGTRLTVV.

This clone was counted a few times. V gene TRBV4-1 combines with J gene TRBJ1-2; D gene unclear. Germline loops: CDR1 MGHRA, CDR2 YSYEKL. This CDR3 region has 11 residues. V was pared by 2 bases and J by 8 bases, with 6 bases between. Here the CDR3 reads CASSQSTGYTF. CDR3 in DNA: TGCGCCAGCAGCCAATCGACAGGCTACACCTTC.